This T cell receptor beta chain comes out of a study of cytomegalovirus exposure and HLA in healthy donors. The study's findings and limits: A list of around 160 TCR beta chains associated with cytomegalovirus was given.

Between the trimmed V and J ends, which lost 8 bases and 4 bases, there was a span of 17 bases. Germline lookup yields CDR1 SGHAT and CDR2 FQNNGV. The CDR3 spans 14 residues. The donors were members of the validation cohort, which comprised roughly 130 subjects and was separate from the first cohort of around 700 subjects. The data were produced by immunoSEQ multiplex PCR, yet TCRdb's version contains in-frame clones alone and is incomplete. Found here are about 220,000 clones, around nine tenths of them singletons; the top ten hold 0.8% to 1.2%. On this clone itself: Its specificity is not known.

The clonotype originates from a young woman in good health and CMV-seronegative. Input material: PBMCs. This chain uses TRBV11-2 with TRBJ1-2; TRBD1 might be the D (5 bases). CDR3 amino acids: CASGSSWGTYGYTF. CDR3 DNA sequence: TGTGCCAGCGGATCGTCATGGGGCACCTATGGCTACACCTTC.